Presented here are 14 T cell receptor beta chains from one specimen sequenced in a study of T cells after yellow fever vaccination. TCRdb processed the 5' RACE reads anew with MiXCR; each CDR3 protein has one entry. The sample has 80,000 to 100,000 distinct CDR3 sequences, approximately 9% seen once. The sequences come from CD8+ T cells not binding an NS4B(214-222) dextramer, sorted from PBMCs, collected roughly 14 days after the first yellow fever vaccination. Receptor source: a man aged 18 to 30 who received the YFV17D yellow fever vaccine.

This clonotype showed up just a few times. The gene calls are TRBV19 and TRBJ1-5; no reliable D call. The length of the CDR3 is 12 residues. Germline loops: CDR1 LNHDA, CDR2 SQIVND (reference sequence). The ends were cut back, 3 bases at V and 6 bases at J, with 6 bases in the middle. The CDR3 here is CASSIGSQPQHF. CDR3 nucleotide sequence: TGTGCCAGTAGTATTGGTTCTCAGCCCCAGCATTTT.

This chain links TRBV4-3 with TRBJ2-3; the match to TRBD2 covers 8 bases. CDR1 and CDR2 (germline): LGHNA, YSLEER. The CDR3 sequence is 18 residues long. The ends lost 5 bases at V and 5 bases at J; junction bases unmatched: 18. DNA of the CDR3: TGCGCCAGCAGCTGGGGGGTAGAGCGGGGGCCAAACCGAGATACGCAGTATTTT. It yields the protein CASSWGVERGPNRDTQYF.

CDR3 sequence: CASSKGTRTGKNTEAFF. DNA for the CDR3: TGTGCCAGCAGCAAAGGTACCAGGACAGGGAAGAACACTGAAGCTTTCTTT. The chain uses TRBV21-1 and TRBJ1-1; the table's TRBD1 call for D was not verified on the DNA. TRBV21-1 is classified as a pseudogene. CDR3 size: 17 residues.

This clonotype occurred many times. This rearrangement joins TRBV28 to TRBJ2-7; no reliable D call. V lost 7 bases to trimming and J lost 2 bases, with 18 bases between them. CDR1 MDHEN and CDR2 SYDVKM come from the germline V gene. CDR3 size: 15 residues. The CDR3 coding sequence is TGTGCCAGCACCGAAGACGTTCGCTCTACCTACGAGCAGTACTTC. It specifies CASTEDVRSTYEQYF.

Here the CDR3 reads CSSERDFNEQFF. In DNA, the CDR3 is TGCAGCTCTGAAAGGGATTTCAATGAGCAGTTCTTC. The chain uses TRBV29-1 and TRBJ2-1; D is unclear. V lost 8 bases, J lost 6 bases, and 14 bases lay in between. The CDR3 extends over 12 amino acids. The germline CDR1 and CDR2 sequences are SQVTM and ANQGSEA.

The rearrangement joins TRBV14 to TRBJ2-1; D is undetermined. The length of the CDR3 is 12 residues. The germline CDR1 and CDR2 sequences are SGHDN and FVKESK. V was clipped by 1 base and J by 9 bases, with 7 bases between them. The CDR3 reads CASSQGLVEQFF. In DNA form, the CDR3 reads TGTGCCAGCAGCCAAGGACTGGTTGAGCAGTTCTTC.

The chain recombines TRBV3-1 with TRBJ1-1; 8 nucleotides align to TRBD1. The CDR3 contains 15 residues. Trimming removed 4 bases from V and 2 bases from J; junction bases left unmatched: 6. The germline V gene encodes CDR1 LGHDT and CDR2 YNNKEL (reference sequence). The CDR3 DNA reads TGTGCCAGCAGCCCCAGGGGGCTAGTAAACACTGAAGCTTTCTTT. Amino acids: CASSPRGLVNTEAFF.

The chain uses TRBV5-5 and TRBJ2-7; the match to TRBD2 covers 8 bases. The CDR3 loop spans 15 amino acids. V gave up 0 bases and J gave up 4 bases; unmatched junction bases: 6. Germline assignment: CDR1 SGHKS and CDR2 YYEKEE (reference sequence). In nucleotides, the CDR3 is TGTGCCAGCAGCTTGGTCGCGGGGGGAACATACGAGCAGTACTTC. This gives the protein CASSLVAGGTYEQYF.

This clonotype was found a few times. This chain joins TRBV23-1 and TRBJ2-3; D might be TRBD1 or TRBD2, each matching 5 bases. TRBV23-1 counts as an open reading frame of uncertain function. Trimming removed 4 bases at V and 2 bases at J, with 19 bases between. This CDR3 is built from 17 residues. The CDR3 DNA is TGCGCCAGCAGTCGGGGGTCGACATATACAGTCACAGATACGCAGTATTTT. It translates to CASSRGSTYTVTDTQYF.

This chain connects TRBV6-2 or TRBV6-3 to TRBJ2-2; TRBD1 might be the D (6 bases). The CDR3 covers 12 residues. Germline V gene data show CDR1 as MNHEY and CDR2 as SVGEGT. The V gene lost 6 bases and the J gene lost 10 bases, with 12 bases spanning the gap. This CDR3 is CASSHGTPELFF. CDR3 in DNA: TGTGCCAGCAGCCACGGGACACCGGAGCTGTTTTTT.

The chain carries TRBV12-3 or TRBV12-4 and TRBJ2-7; the D is unclear. The CDR3 runs to 12 residues. V was cut by 3 bases and J by 5 bases, with 8 bases left in between. The CDR3 is CASSFSRHEQYF. The CDR3 DNA reads TGTGCCAGCAGTTTTAGCCGGCACGAGCAGTACTTC.

This clonotype was seen repeatedly, ten times or more. V usage is TRBV10-3 and J usage is TRBJ1-1; D remains unclear. This CDR3 is 13 amino acids long. With 6 bases removed from V and 0 bases from J, the gap between germline ends came to 8 bases. Germline values: CDR1 ENHRY, CDR2 SYGVKD. CDR3 residues: CAIRLSMNTEAFF. The CDR3 DNA is TGTGCCATCAGGTTAAGTATGAACACTGAAGCTTTCTTT.

In this sample, this clonotype turned up many times. This rearrangement joins TRBV7-2 to TRBJ2-1; no definite D call. Germline CDR1 reads SGHTA; CDR2 reads FQGNSA. Trimming removed 1 base at V and 2 bases at J, with 9 bases between. The CDR3 extends over 15 amino acids. Here the CDR3 reads CASSLGEVPYNEQFF. CDR3 bases: TGTGCCAGCAGCTTAGGTGAGGTTCCCTACAATGAGCAGTTCTTC. Full variable domain (remainder filled in from reference TRBV7-2 and TRBJ2-1): GAGVSQSPSNKVTEKGKDVELRCDPISGHTALYWYRQSLGQGLEFLIYFQGNSAPDKSGLPSDRFSAERTGGSVSTLTIQRTQQEDSAVYLCASSLGEVPYNEQFFGPGTRLTVL.

Only a few counts were recorded for this clonotype. The chain couples TRBV29-1 to TRBJ1-2; weak D call: TRBD1 (5 bases). V lost 4 bases and J lost 6, with 9 bases in between. CDR1 is SQVTM, CDR2 ANQGSEA, per germline. The CDR3 contains 11 residues. The CDR3 DNA reads TGCAGCGTTGGTCGGGGGGATGGCTACACCTTC. It yields the protein CSVGRGDGYTF. Based on the CDR3 plus reference TRBV29-1 and TRBJ1-2, the full variable domain is SAVISQKPSRDICQRGTSLTIQCQVDSQVTMMFWYRQQPGQSLTLIATANQGSEATYESGFVIDKFPISRPNLTFSTLTVSNMSPEDSSIYLCSVGRGDGYTFGSGTRLTVV.